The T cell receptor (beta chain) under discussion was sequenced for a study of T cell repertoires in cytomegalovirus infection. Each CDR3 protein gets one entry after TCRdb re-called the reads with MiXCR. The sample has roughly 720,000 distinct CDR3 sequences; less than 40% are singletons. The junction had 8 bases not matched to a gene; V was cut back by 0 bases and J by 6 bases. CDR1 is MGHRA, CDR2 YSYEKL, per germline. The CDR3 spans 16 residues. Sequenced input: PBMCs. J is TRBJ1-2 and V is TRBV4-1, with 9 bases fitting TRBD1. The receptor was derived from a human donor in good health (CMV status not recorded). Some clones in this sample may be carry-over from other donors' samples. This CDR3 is CASSQEGTGRRDGYTF. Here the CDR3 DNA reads TGCGCCAGCAGCCAAGAAGGGACAGGGAGGAGAGATGGCTACACCTTC.